Below, 31 T cell receptor beta chains from the same sample are listed, as sequenced in a study of T cells in Graves' hyperthyroidism and ophthalmopathy. Regions amplified from RNA transcripts were the TCR beta CDR3 regions. Using the HTBI primer set, a first-round RT-PCR was run on the TCR CDR3. TCRdb re-analysed the multiplex PCR reads in MiXCR, keeping a single row per CDR3 protein. The table includes 360,000 or so distinct CDR3 sequences, about 18% detected once. Sequenced sample: blood. These receptors were taken from a woman aged 18-29 years with Graves' hyperthyroidism.

This clonotype showed up just a few times. The gene calls are TRBV6-1 and TRBJ2-5, with D perhaps being TRBD1 or TRBD2 (5 bases each). V dropped 4 bases and J dropped 7 bases, with 19 bases sitting between them. This CDR3 region has 15 residues. Germline V gives CDR1 MNHNS, CDR2 SASEGT. In DNA form, the CDR3 reads TGTGCCAGCAGTGCCCACCCTGGGACCGCCGGGACCCAGTACTTC. Its translation: CASSAHPGTAGTQYF.

The chain recombines TRBV6-5 with TRBJ2-2; TRBD1 matches at 10 bases. With 4 bases clipped from V and 6 bases from J, the junction kept 8 bases outside the gene matches. Germline CDR1 MNHEY, CDR2 SVGAGI. This CDR3 has 16 amino acids. CDR3 sequence reads: CASSSWGQGSAGELFF. The CDR3 coding sequence is TGTGCCAGCAGTTCTTGGGGACAGGGGTCCGCCGGGGAGCTGTTTTTT.

This clonotype was found a few times. This chain links TRBV6-1 with TRBJ2-1; 12 bases agree with TRBD2. Germline-derived CDR1 and CDR2 are MNHNS and SASEGT. The CDR3 runs 15 residues. Trimming cost V 2 bases and J 6 bases; bases outside gene matches: 2. DNA for the CDR3: TGTGCCAGCAGTGAATCTAGCGGGGGGGCCAATGAGCAGTTCTTC. Translation: CASSESSGGANEQFF.

This clonotype was seen a few times. The rearrangement joins TRBV10-3 to TRBJ2-7; 16 bases align to TRBD2. Germline CDR1 and CDR2: ENHRY and SYGVKD. The length of the CDR3 is 17 residues. J lost 2 bases, V lost 5 bases, and 6 bases had no gene match. The CDR3 DNA is TGTGCCATCAGTACCGGGACTAGCGGGGGGGGGACCTACGAGCAGTACTTC. Its translation is CAISTGTSGGGTYEQYF.

The table lists this clonotype with a few counts. V is TRBV9 and J is TRBJ1-6; a weak D match, TRBD1 (5 bases). V dropped 2 bases and J dropped 16 bases, with 16 bases sitting between them. The CDR3 loop spans 13 amino acids. In germline, CDR1 is SGDLS, CDR2 YYNGEE. This chain's CDR3 is CASSVGGGSSLHF. The CDR3 nucleotides read TGTGCCAGCAGCGTTGGGGGTGGCAGCTCACTCCACTTT.

J is TRBJ1-2 and V is TRBV11-1, with D possibly TRBD1 on 5 matching bases. CDR1 and CDR2 (germline): SGHAT, FQDESV (reference sequence). Trimming left V 5 bases short and J 4 bases short, with 26 bases between. This CDR3 spans 18 amino acids. The CDR3 nucleotides are TGTGCCAGCAGCAACCCGGAGGGGAACCAGGGAAGAGGCTATGGCTACACCTTC. Encoded protein: CASSNPEGNQGRGYGYTF.

This clonotype was recorded many times. This chain links TRBV11-2 with TRBJ1-2; D call uncertain. CDR3 size: 13 residues. V lost 6 bases to trimming and J lost 1 base, with 9 bases between them. The germline V gene encodes CDR1 SGHAT and CDR2 FQNNGV. The CDR3 loop is CASRNEVNYGYTF. The CDR3 DNA follows: TGTGCCAGCAGAAACGAAGTTAACTATGGCTACACCTTC.

The table lists this clonotype with many counts. The chain links TRBV30 to TRBJ2-5; no reliable D call. The CDR3 covers 12 residues. CDR1 is GTSNPN and CDR2 is SVGIG in the germline V gene (reference sequence). Deletions cut 2 bases from V and 0 bases from J, with 4 bases between. CDR3 sequence: CAWSPYQETQYF. The CDR3 bases are TGTGCCTGGAGTCCGTACCAAGAGACCCAGTACTTC. The full variable domain, with the rest looked up from reference TRBV30 and TRBJ2-5, is SQTIHQWPATLVQPVGSPLSLECTVEGTSNPNLYWYRQAAGRGLQLLFYSVGIGQISSEVPQNLSASRPQDRQFILSSKKLLLSDSGFYLCAWSPYQETQYFGPGTRLLVL.

V gene TRBV7-2 combines with J gene TRBJ2-7, with 8 nucleotides matching TRBD1. Germline values: CDR1 SGHTA, CDR2 FQGNSA. CDR3 length: 14 residues. V was clipped by 6 bases and J by 6 bases; unmatched bases: 10. The CDR3, as DNA: TGTGCCAGCAGTATTCAGGGGGCGGCGCGCGAGCAGTACTTC. Its protein product is CASSIQGAAREQYF.

There are many counts of this clonotype. The chain has TRBV7-2 and TRBJ2-5; D gene unclear. CDR1 and CDR2 (germline): SGHTA, FQGNSA. CDR3 length equals 15 residues. With 5 bases removed from V and 0 bases from J, the gap between germline ends came to 13 bases. This chain's CDR3 is CASSRLVQNQETQYF. DNA of the CDR3: TGTGCCAGCAGCCGCCTTGTCCAAAACCAAGAGACCCAGTACTTC. Full variable domain (outside the CDR3, taken from reference TRBV7-2 and TRBJ2-5): GAGVSQSPSNKVTEKGKDVELRCDPISGHTALYWYRQSLGQGLEFLIYFQGNSAPDKSGLPSDRFSAERTGGSVSTLTIQRTQQEDSAVYLCASSRLVQNQETQYFGPGTRLLVL.

In this sample, this clonotype turned up many times. The chain carries TRBV12-3 or TRBV12-4 and TRBJ2-2; 8 nucleotides agree with TRBD1. The V gene end was trimmed by 6 bases and the J gene end by 8 bases; junction bases not matched to a gene: 2. This CDR3 contains 12 residues. The DNA of the CDR3 is TGTGCCAGCAGCAGGGGGCCGGGGGAGCTGTTTTTT. The encoded protein is CASSRGPGELFF.

In this sample, this clonotype turned up many times. The chain uses TRBV7-9 and TRBJ1-2; D remains ambiguous. Trimming cost V 5 bases and J 4 bases, with 11 bases left between them. CDR1 is SEHNR, CDR2 FQNEAQ, per germline (reference sequence). This CDR3 is 13 amino acids long. CDR3 residues: CASSPVGGYGYTF. CDR3 sequence (DNA): TGTGCCAGCAGCCCAGTAGGCGGCTATGGCTACACCTTC.

This clonotype was recorded a few times. The gene calls are TRBV13 and TRBJ2-5; the D gene could be TRBD1 or TRBD2 (5 bases each). Per the germline V gene, CDR1 is PRHDT and CDR2 is FYEKMQ (reference sequence). CDR3 length equals 14 residues. V gave up 5 bases and J gave up 4 bases, with 14 bases separating them. In DNA form, the CDR3 reads TGTGCCAGCAGCCCCGGGGCTAGGGTAGAGACCCAGTACTTC. Protein product: CASSPGARVETQYF.

This clonotype has a count of ten or more. CDR3 nucleotides: TGTGCCAGCAGCTTAGGGGACCCTCGATCCTACGAGCAGTACTTC. It yields the protein CASSLGDPRSYEQYF. The chain combines TRBV11-2 with TRBJ2-7; the D gene could be TRBD1 or TRBD2 (5 bases each). The CDR3 is made up of 15 amino acids. The V gene's germline CDR1 is SGHAT and CDR2 FQNNGV. The V gene lost 1 base and the J gene lost 1 base, with 11 bases spanning the gap.

This clonotype was seen repeatedly, ten times or more. At one end, the junction sequence differs from germline, possibly due to a read error. This chain links TRBV6-2 or TRBV6-3 with TRBJ1-2; D uncertain. The CDR3 runs 14 residues. Germline V gives CDR1 MNHEY, CDR2 SVGEGT. This CDR3 reads CAGSYSPENYGYTF. The CDR3 region has the DNA TGTGCCGGCAGTTACTCGCCAGAAAACTATGGCTACACCTTC.

This clonotype was seen at least ten times. The chain is built from TRBV24-1 and TRBJ2-5; D call uncertain. Germline V gene sequence: CDR1 KGHDR, CDR2 SFDVKD. The CDR3 totals 13 residues. V lost 5 bases, J lost 0 bases, and 6 bases lay in between. In DNA form, the CDR3 reads TGTGCCACCAGTGGAGGCCACCAAGAGACCCAGTACTTC. The encoded protein is CATSGGHQETQYF.

This clonotype was recorded many times. The chain carries TRBV7-8 and TRBJ1-5; possibly TRBD1 for D (5 bases). The V end was cut by 4 bases, the J end by 7 bases, with 17 bases between. Germline loops: CDR1 SGHVS, CDR2 FQNEAQ. The CDR3 has 15 amino acids. CDR3: CASSWGTGKDQPQHF. The CDR3 nucleotides are TGTGCCAGCAGCTGGGGGACGGGCAAGGACCAGCCCCAGCATTTT.

This clonotype has a count of ten or more. The chain has TRBV5-1 and TRBJ1-5; D gene ambiguous. The length of the CDR3 is 11 residues. The germline V gene has CDR1 SGHRS and CDR2 YFSETQ. Trimming pared 6 bases from V and 3 bases from J, leaving 4 bases between. The CDR3 sequence is CASKTNQPQHF. As DNA, the CDR3 is TGCGCCAGCAAGACCAATCAGCCCCAGCATTTT.

This clonotype was recorded at least ten times. V gene TRBV24-1 combines with J gene TRBJ1-2, with a possible D match to TRBD1 (6 bases). The CDR3 is 14 amino acids. Germline-derived CDR1 and CDR2 are KGHDR and SFDVKD. The V and J ends lost 2 bases and 6 bases respectively, with 12 bases between them. Here the CDR3 reads CATSDSSGEHGYTF. In DNA form, the CDR3 reads TGTGCCACCAGTGATTCCTCAGGGGAACATGGCTACACCTTC.

Only a few counts were recorded for this clonotype. The gene calls are TRBV5-1 and TRBJ1-2, with a tentative D call TRBD1 (6 bases). The CDR3 contains 15 residues. Trimming left V 4 bases short and J 6 bases short, with 19 bases between. Germline values: CDR1 SGHRS, CDR2 YFSETQ. This chain's CDR3 is CASSPKAGRGDGYTF. In DNA, the CDR3 is TGCGCCAGCAGCCCAAAAGCAGGCAGGGGAGATGGCTACACCTTC.

This clonotype was found many times. The chain combines TRBV2 with TRBJ2-5, with 7 bases lining up with TRBD1. The CDR3 has 14 residues. Per germline, CDR1 SNHLY and CDR2 FYNNEI. Trimming removed 7 bases from V and 5 bases from J; junction bases left unmatched: 10. The CDR3 protein is CASTPGQVRETQYF. The CDR3 nucleotides are TGTGCCAGCACTCCCGGACAGGTCAGGGAGACCCAGTACTTC.

Details on this clonotype: A much larger clonotype is one base distant, so this may be a read error. No conserved phenylalanine or tryptophan is present at the end of the CDR3, so a read error is the likely explanation. This chain uses TRBV15 with TRBJ1-5, with D hard to call. Between the trimmed V and J ends, which lost 0 bases and 7 bases, there was a span of 16 bases. Germline V gene data show CDR1 as LNHNV and CDR2 as YYDKDF (reference sequence). The CDR3 is 16 residues long. CDR3: CATSRDPGSFGQPQHL. In DNA, the CDR3 is TGTGCCACCAGCAGAGATCCGGGTTCCTTCGGACAGCCCCAGCATTTG.

Many counts were recorded for this clonotype. The chain joins TRBV6-5 to TRBJ2-6; maybe TRBD2 (7 bases). Germline V gene sequence: CDR1 MNHEY, CDR2 SVGAGI. V lost 2 bases to trimming and J lost 4 bases, with 12 bases between them. The CDR3 spans 16 residues. The CDR3 sequence is CASSYAGARGANVLTF. In nucleotides, the CDR3 is TGTGCCAGCAGTTACGCGGGGGCGCGGGGGGCCAACGTCCTGACTTTC.

In its sample, this clonotype was seen many times. V and J are TRBV12-3 or TRBV12-4 and TRBJ1-5; D unclear. The V end was cut by 1 base, the J end by 4 bases, with 11 bases between. The CDR3 contains 15 residues. CDR3 protein: CASSLGQFGNQPQHF. The CDR3 DNA reads as TGTGCCAGCAGTTTAGGGCAGTTCGGAAATCAGCCCCAGCATTTT.

This clonotype was seen many times. J is TRBJ2-3 and V is TRBV29-1; no clear D gene. Germline loops: CDR1 SQVTM, CDR2 ANQGSEA. The ends were cut back, 4 bases at V and 2 bases at J, with 10 bases in the middle. CDR3 length: 13 residues. The CDR3 DNA sequence: TGCAGCGTTGTGAGCAGGTTCACAGATACGCAGTATTTT. Its protein is CSVVSRFTDTQYF.

This clonotype was counted many times. The CDR3 DNA sequence: TGTGCCATCACCGGAGAGGTCACTCGGGGCTACACCTTC. The encoded protein is CAITGEVTRGYTF. The genes are TRBV10-3 and TRBJ1-2; D unresolved. CDR3 length: 13 residues. CDR1 and CDR2 (germline): ENHRY, SYGVKD. The germline V and J ends were trimmed by 7 bases and 8 bases, with 17 bases remaining between them.

In its sample, this clonotype was seen many times. J is TRBJ1-2 and V is TRBV27; TRBD1 aligns across 12 bases. The CDR3 sequence is 17 residues long. From germline, CDR1 is MNHEY and CDR2 SMNVEV (reference sequence). J lost 7 bases, V lost 5 bases, and 14 bases had no gene match. CDR3: CASSTGLWDRGRGGYTF. CDR3 nucleotides: TGTGCCAGCAGTACCGGGTTATGGGACAGGGGGCGGGGTGGCTACACCTTC.

This clonotype appeared a few times. This chain links TRBV3-1 with TRBJ1-3; no definite D call. CDR1 LGHDT and CDR2 YNNKEL come from the germline V gene (reference sequence). The ends were cut back, 5 bases at V and 0 bases at J, with 8 bases in the middle. The CDR3 has 14 residues. The CDR3 here is CASSSTASGNTIYF. The CDR3 DNA is TGTGCCAGCAGCTCGACTGCCTCTGGAAACACCATATATTTT.

This clonotype has at least ten counts. CDR3 loop: CASRLGDYGYTF. CDR3 in DNA: TGTGCCAGCAGATTAGGGGACTATGGCTACACCTTC. V and J are TRBV6-5 and TRBJ1-2, with D perhaps matching TRBD1 (5 bases). CDR1 and CDR2 (germline): MNHEY, SVGAGI. This CDR3 spans 12 amino acids. V dropped 6 bases and J dropped 3 bases, with 8 bases sitting between them.

This clonotype showed up many times. J is TRBJ2-5 and V is TRBV12-3 or TRBV12-4; 7 bases line up with TRBD2. Trimming at V came to 6 bases and at J to 2 bases, leaving 9 bases not matched to a gene. The CDR3 contains 15 residues. CDR3 bases: TGTGCCAGCAGCACCTGGCGGGGGACTCAAGAGACCCAGTACTTC. Translated: CASSTWRGTQETQYF.

This clonotype was detected ten times or more. This chain uses TRBV30 with TRBJ2-5; D remains unclear. The CDR3 totals 11 residues. Looked up from germline, CDR1 is GTSNPN and CDR2 is SVGIG (reference sequence). The germline V and J ends were trimmed by 2 bases and 5 bases, with 6 bases remaining between them. The CDR3 loop is CAWSIYETQYF. The DNA of the CDR3 is TGTGCCTGGAGTATCTACGAGACCCAGTACTTC.